This T cell receptor (beta chain) was captured in a study of T-cell memory formation after mild COVID-19. General observations from the study: The pre-infection memory compartment contained some responding clones, suggesting cross-reactive memory joined.

V shed 3 bases and J shed 2 bases, with 6 bases lying between them. The CDR3 sequence is 13 residues long. Looked up from germline, CDR1 is SGHTA and CDR2 is FQGTGA. Remarks on this clonotype: Antigen specificity is unknown.

Constant-segment primers and 5'RACE yielded cDNA libraries for TCR alpha and TCR beta, each carrying sample barcodes and UMIs. TCRdb reprocessed the 5' RACE reads with MiXCR, giving one entry per CDR3 protein. The repertoire includes fewer than 140,000 distinct CDR3 sequences, around 12% of them detected once, and around 30% sits in the top ten. The sample taken for sequencing was PBMCs or a T cell subset sorted from them (not recorded which). The sequence was collected from an adult woman who had mild COVID-19 (a few samples of this study predate the infection). Cell type and time point are not known. The rearrangement joins TRBV7-3 to TRBJ2-3; unclear D gene. The CDR3, as DNA: TGTGCCAGCAGCTTGTCACACACAGATACGCAGTATTTT. Amino acids: CASSLSHTDTQYF.